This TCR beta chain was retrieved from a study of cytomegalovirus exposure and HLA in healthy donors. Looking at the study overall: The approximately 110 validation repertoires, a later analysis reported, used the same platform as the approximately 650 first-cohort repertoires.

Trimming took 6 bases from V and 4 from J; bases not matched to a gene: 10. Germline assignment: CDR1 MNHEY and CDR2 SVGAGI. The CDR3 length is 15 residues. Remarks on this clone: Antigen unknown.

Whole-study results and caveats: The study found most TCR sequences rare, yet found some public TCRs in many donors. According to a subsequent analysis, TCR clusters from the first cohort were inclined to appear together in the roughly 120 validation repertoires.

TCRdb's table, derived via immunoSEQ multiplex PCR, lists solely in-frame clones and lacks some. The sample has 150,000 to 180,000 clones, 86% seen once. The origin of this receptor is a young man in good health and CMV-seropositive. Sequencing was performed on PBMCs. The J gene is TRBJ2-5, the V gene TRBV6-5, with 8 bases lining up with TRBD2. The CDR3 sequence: CASRALAAGGETQYF. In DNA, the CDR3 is TGTGCCAGCAGGGCCCTAGCGGCGGGGGGAGAGACCCAGTACTTC.